Each of the 5 T cell receptor beta chains below was sequenced from the same sample in a study of Ad26.COV2.S vaccination and SARS-CoV-2 variants. Profiled with immunoSEQ multiplex PCR; TCRdb holds only in-frame clones, not every one. This table holds fewer than 500,000 clones, 85% to 90% found once. Treatment of the sample: 19 received Ad26.COV2.S at low or high dose, single or two shots; roughly five received placebo; per-sample allocation not given. Material that was analyzed had been drawn on day 63 after the first vaccine or placebo injection. The sequences come from peripheral blood, collected in a trial of Ad26.COV2.S vaccine versus placebo. These receptors all stem from a person aged 18-65 years who received the Ad26.COV2.S COVID-19 vaccine or a placebo.

This rearrangement joins TRBV28 to TRBJ1-3, with D possibly TRBD1 on 5 matching bases. Trimming removed 3 bases at V and 0 bases at J, with 9 bases between. CDR1 is MDHEN and CDR2 is SYDVKM in the germline V gene. The CDR3 extends over 15 amino acids. CDR3 protein: CASSLWDHSGNTIYF. The DNA for the CDR3 is TGTGCCAGCAGTTTGTGGGACCACTCTGGAAACACCATATATTTT.

The chain combines TRBV11-3 with TRBJ2-1; TRBD2 matches at 16 bases. This CDR3 has 17 amino acids. CDR1 and CDR2 (germline): SGHNT, YENEEA. After removal of 5 bases from V and 6 bases from J, the junction contained 7 bases not matched to a gene. The CDR3 protein is CASSPPGTSGGANEQFF. CDR3 DNA: TGTGCCAGCAGCCCCCCCGGGACTAGCGGGGGGGCCAATGAGCAGTTCTTC.

The CDR3 region has the DNA TGTGCCAGCCAGGGTCGCAATCAGCCCCAGCATTTT. The encoded protein is CASQGRNQPQHF. This chain joins TRBV28 and TRBJ1-5; possible D gene TRBD1, 5 bases. Looked up from germline, CDR1 is MDHEN and CDR2 is SYDVKM. Trimming cost V 8 bases and J 2 bases, with 7 bases left between them. This CDR3 has 12 residues.

This clone has a handful of counts. V usage is TRBV6-2 or TRBV6-3 and J usage is TRBJ2-7; D is ambiguous. Trimming removed 4 bases at V and 4 bases at J, with 8 bases between. Germline values: CDR1 MNHEY, CDR2 SVGEGT. This CDR3 contains 12 residues. CDR3 DNA: TGTGCCAGCAGTTGGACCGGTTACGAGCAGTACGTC. Amino acids: CASSWTGYEQYV.

The table lists this clone with a count of one. This sequence joins TRBV11-3 and TRBJ1-1; D gene unclear. V gave up 1 base and J gave up 0 bases, with 3 bases separating them. The CDR3 loop spans 13 amino acids. Germline-derived CDR1 and CDR2 are SGHNT and YENEEA. The DNA for the CDR3 is TGTGCCAGCAGCTTAGTCGTGAACACTGAAGCTTTCTTT. It is translated as CASSLVVNTEAFF.